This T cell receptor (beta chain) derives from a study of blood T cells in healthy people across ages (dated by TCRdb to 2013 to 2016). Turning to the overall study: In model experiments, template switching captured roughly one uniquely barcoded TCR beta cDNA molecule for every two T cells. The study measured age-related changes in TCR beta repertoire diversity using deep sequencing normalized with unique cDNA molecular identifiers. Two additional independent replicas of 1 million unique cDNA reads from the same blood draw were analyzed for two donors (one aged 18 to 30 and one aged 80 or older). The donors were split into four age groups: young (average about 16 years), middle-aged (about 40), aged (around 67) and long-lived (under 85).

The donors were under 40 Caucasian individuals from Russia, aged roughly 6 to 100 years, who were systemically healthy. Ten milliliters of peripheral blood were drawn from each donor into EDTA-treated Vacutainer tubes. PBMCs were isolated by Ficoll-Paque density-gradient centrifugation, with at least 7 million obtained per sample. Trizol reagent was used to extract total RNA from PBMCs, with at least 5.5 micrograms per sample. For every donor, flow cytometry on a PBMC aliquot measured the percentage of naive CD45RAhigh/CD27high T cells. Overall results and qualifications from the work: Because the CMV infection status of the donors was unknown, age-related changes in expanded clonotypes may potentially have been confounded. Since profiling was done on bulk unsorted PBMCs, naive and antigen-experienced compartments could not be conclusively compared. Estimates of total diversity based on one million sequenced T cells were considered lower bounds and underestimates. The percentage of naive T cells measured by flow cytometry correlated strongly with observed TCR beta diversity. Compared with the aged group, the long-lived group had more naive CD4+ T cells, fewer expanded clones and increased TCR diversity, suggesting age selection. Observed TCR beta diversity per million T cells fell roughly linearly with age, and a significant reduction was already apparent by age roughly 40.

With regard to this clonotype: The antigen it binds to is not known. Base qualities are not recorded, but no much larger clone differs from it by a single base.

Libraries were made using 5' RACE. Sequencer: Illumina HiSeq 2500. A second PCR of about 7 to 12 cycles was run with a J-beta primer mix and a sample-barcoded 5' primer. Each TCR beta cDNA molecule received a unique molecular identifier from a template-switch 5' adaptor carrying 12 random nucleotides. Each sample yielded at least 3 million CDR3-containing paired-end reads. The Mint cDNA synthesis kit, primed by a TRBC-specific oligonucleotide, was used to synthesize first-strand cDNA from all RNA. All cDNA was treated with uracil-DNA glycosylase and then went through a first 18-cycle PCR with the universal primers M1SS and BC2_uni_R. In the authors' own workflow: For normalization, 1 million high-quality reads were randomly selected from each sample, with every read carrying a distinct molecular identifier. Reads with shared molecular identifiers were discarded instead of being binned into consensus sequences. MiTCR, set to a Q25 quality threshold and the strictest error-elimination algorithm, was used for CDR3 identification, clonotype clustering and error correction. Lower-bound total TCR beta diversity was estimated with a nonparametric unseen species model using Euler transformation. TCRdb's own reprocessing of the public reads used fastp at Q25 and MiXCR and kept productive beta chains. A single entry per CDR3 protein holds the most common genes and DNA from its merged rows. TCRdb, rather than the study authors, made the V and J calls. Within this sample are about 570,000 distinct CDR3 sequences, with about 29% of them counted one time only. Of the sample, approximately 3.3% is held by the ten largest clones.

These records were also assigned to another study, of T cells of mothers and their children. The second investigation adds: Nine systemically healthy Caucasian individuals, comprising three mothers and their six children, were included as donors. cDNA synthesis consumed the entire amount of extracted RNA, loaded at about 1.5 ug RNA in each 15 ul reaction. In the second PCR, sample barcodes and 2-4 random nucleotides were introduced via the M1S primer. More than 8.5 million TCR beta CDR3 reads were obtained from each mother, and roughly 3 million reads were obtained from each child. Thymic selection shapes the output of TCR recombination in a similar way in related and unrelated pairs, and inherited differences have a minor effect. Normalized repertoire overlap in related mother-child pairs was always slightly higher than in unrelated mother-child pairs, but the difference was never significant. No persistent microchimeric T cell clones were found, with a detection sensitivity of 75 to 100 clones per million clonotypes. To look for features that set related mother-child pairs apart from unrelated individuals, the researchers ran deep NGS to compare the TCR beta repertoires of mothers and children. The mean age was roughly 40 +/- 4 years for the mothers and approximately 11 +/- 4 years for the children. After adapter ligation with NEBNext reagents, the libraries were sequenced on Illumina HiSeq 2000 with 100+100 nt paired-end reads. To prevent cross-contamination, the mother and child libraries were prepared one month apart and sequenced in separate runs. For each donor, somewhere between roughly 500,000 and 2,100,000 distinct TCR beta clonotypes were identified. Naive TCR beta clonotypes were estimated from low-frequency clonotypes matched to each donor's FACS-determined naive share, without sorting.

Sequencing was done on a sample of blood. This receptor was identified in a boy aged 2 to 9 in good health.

DNA sequence: TGTGCCAGCAGCAGGCACAGGGCTGGAAATGAGCAGTTCTTC. This is translated as CASSRHRAGNEQFF. This chain is built from TRBV27 and TRBJ2-5; TRBD1 is a weak D gene call, 6 bases matching. The end of the DNA is better explained by TRBJ2-1, so the J call may be wrong. CDR1 and CDR2 were assigned from the germline V gene (reference sequence) as MNHEY and SMNVEV. Counted from cysteine to phenylalanine, this CDR3 has 14 amino acids. The CDR3 DNA has 42 bases and is translated from base 1.